This T cell receptor beta chain was found in a study of post-analysis software for immune sequencing data. Libraries were made from TCR beta cDNA, and they carried unique molecular identifiers. TCRdb processed the PCR reads anew with MiXCR; each CDR3 protein has one entry. The sample shows about 820,000 distinct CDR3 sequences, about 57% of them seen only once. The study, taken as a whole, reports: Among 5 or 6 TRBV segments more frequent in patients than controls were TRBV5-6, TRBV5-1 and TRBV20-1.

Note on this clonotype: The antigen is unknown.

This CDR3 contains 19 residues. With V trimmed by 5 bases and J by 2 bases, 18 bases remained unmatched. Germline V CDR1 and CDR2: SEHNR, FQNEAQ (reference sequence). The specimen sequenced was blood. The chain has TRBV7-9 and TRBJ2-3; 8 positions match TRBD2. The clonotype comes from a girl aged 10 to 17 with multiple sclerosis. The CDR3 region is CASSPYSSAGALYTDTQYF. The CDR3 DNA sequence: TGTGCCAGCAGCCCCTATTCGTCAGCGGGGGCCCTATACACAGATACGCAGTATTTT.